The T cell receptor (beta chain) under discussion was sequenced for a study of cytomegalovirus exposure and HLA in healthy donors. Study context: Among the roughly 380 donors who were genotyped, roughly 76% fell in the genetic ancestry cluster that is associated with self-reported Caucasian donors. Study conclusions and caveats: There were a few CMV-associated chains whose specificity for CMV antigens was confirmed in vitro.

This clone was seen more than once but under ten times. Its matching antigen is unknown. Trimming took off 0 bases at V and 7 bases at J, with 13 bases between the two ends. Germline lookup yields CDR1 SGHRS and CDR2 YFSETQ. The CDR3 extends over 15 amino acids. It was with 60 Vbeta and 13 Jbeta primers that the PCR ran. Only in-frame clones appear in the TCRdb table, and some are missing; sequencing was by immunoSEQ multiplex PCR. The sample contains 35,000 to 45,000 clones, 50% of which appear only once. The clonotype was recovered from a human donor in good health. The gene calls are TRBV5-1 and TRBJ2-2, with a tentative D call TRBD1 (6 bases). Specimen: PBMCs. DNA of the CDR3: TGCGCCAGCAGCTTGGAAGCAGGGGCCGTCGGGGAGCTGTTTTTT. Protein sequence: CASSLEAGAVGELFF.